This T cell receptor (beta chain) was profiled in a study of blood T cell repertoires in COVID-19. Study processing details: Amplifying reference gene primers gave estimates of nucleated cell counts. Profiled with immunoSEQ multiplex PCR; TCRdb holds only in-frame clones, not every one. That table furnishes V, J and clone size, whereas the DNA furnished D and trimming. This sample carries about 47,000 clones, over 80% of them seen once, and the ten largest clones take 6.9%. Per germline, CDR1 SGHDT and CDR2 YYEEEE. The CDR3 totals 15 residues. Between the trimmed V and J ends, which lost 0 bases and 0 bases, there was a span of 6 bases.

V and J are TRBV5-6 and TRBJ1-4; D remains unclear. The sequence was collected from a man aged 70-80 years with active COVID-19. Sequencing was performed on peripheral blood. CDR3 amino acids: CASSLAGTTNEKLFF. The CDR3 DNA reads as TGTGCCAGCAGCTTGGCGGGAACAACTAATGAAAAACTGTTTTTT.